This T cell receptor (beta chain) was captured by sequencing in a study of blood T cell repertoires in COVID-19. In the study overall: The study drew acute and convalescent COVID-19 samples from the United States, Italy and Spain.

Measured with immunoSEQ multiplex PCR; TCRdb has only the in-frame clones, and not every one. The sample contains about 440,000 clones, about 89% of which appear only once. This clone has a handful of counts. The TCR originated in a woman under 40 with acute or convalescent COVID-19. The material sequenced was peripheral blood.

CDR3 residues: CASSSNTGDQPQHF. The CDR3 bases are TGTGCCAGCAGCTCCAATACAGGGGATCAGCCCCAGCATTTT. The chain uses TRBV7-9 and TRBJ1-5; 7 bases fit TRBD1. Germline lookup yields CDR1 SEHNR and CDR2 FQNEAQ (reference sequence). The CDR3 consists of 14 residues. V was clipped by 4 bases and J by 5 bases; unmatched bases: 5.